The T cell receptor beta chain under discussion was sequenced for a study of regulatory T cells in long-lasting Graves disease. Regarding the study as a whole: The persistent group shared around 2,600 public clonotypes, more than the approximately 970 shared by new patients.

This CDR3 contains 15 residues. V lost 2 bases to trimming and J lost 3 bases; unmatched junction nucleotides: 1. Germline CDR1 KGHSH, CDR2 LQKENI. The sample holds one count of this clonotype. Its antigen is still unknown. HTBI primers from iRepertoire and Arm-PCR of CDR3 regions yielded the TCR beta libraries. Each CDR3 protein gets one entry after TCRdb re-called the multiplex PCR reads with MiXCR. Here the sample spans about 340,000 distinct CDR3 sequences, about 19% being singletons. Time point indicated: persistent/refractory GD, antithyroid drugs over 5 years with positive TRAb. PBMC-derived RNA was used for the TCR library.

The chain is built from TRBV18 and TRBJ1-6; TRBD1 aligns across 7 bases. Sequenced here: peripheral blood mononuclear cells (PBMCs), sampled when the disease was refractory, from a patient treated with antithyroid drugs. The origin of this receptor is a female donor with Graves disease. The CDR3 reads CASSPGQDYNSPLHF. CDR3 in DNA: TGTGCCAGCTCACCAGGACAGGACTATAATTCACCCCTCCACTTT.